This TCR beta chain was sequenced in a study of breast tumors, draining lymph nodes, adjacent tissues. One entry per CDR3 protein results from TCRdb running MiXCR on the multiplex PCR reads. The top ten hold 11% of the sample, which has tens of thousands of distinct CDR3 sequences, approximately 37% seen once. Trimming removed 6 bases from V and 3 bases from J, with 15 bases in between. The CDR3 sequence is 15 residues long. Looked up from germline, CDR1 is MNHNS and CDR2 is SASEGT. The source is a female donor with breast cancer. Some clones in this sample may be carry-over from other donors' samples. Specimen: breast tumor tissue. This chain joins TRBV6-1 and TRBJ1-5; D is unclear. CDR3 in DNA: TGTGCCAGCAGCGGAACCGGGATCGACAATCAGCCCCAGCATTTT. Its translation: CASSGTGIDNQPQHF.